The sequence of this T cell receptor beta chain was determined in a study of T cell responses to AZD1222 COVID-19 vaccine. Overall study context: Whether given at about 4 or about 12 weeks, second doses were pooled. General study findings and limits: Spike-specific TCR breadth and depth were elevated following two AZD1222 doses. A mostly white British donor set with more females was recruited, and clonal diversity was possibly underestimated.

Worth noting for this clone: Antigen unknown.

The germline V gene encodes CDR1 GTSNPN and CDR2 SVGIG (reference sequence). The CDR3 totals 14 residues. With V trimmed by 2 bases and J by 8 bases, 10 bases remained unmatched. Libraries were prepared by immunoSEQ multiplex PCR; TCRdb keeps only in-frame clonotypes and omits some of them. This table holds over 45,000 clones, around 87% found once. This chain joins TRBV30 and TRBJ1-2; 8 nucleotides line up with TRBD1. The sequence came from an adult in good health. The sample in question was peripheral blood, obtained on day 0 of AZD1222 vaccination. The CDR3 region has the DNA TGTGCCTGGAGTTTTGGACAGGGCCTTCTCGGCTACACCTTC. Translating it yields CAWSFGQGLLGYTF.